This TCR beta chain was retrieved from a study of cytomegalovirus exposure and HLA in healthy donors. Study results and caveats: TCR beta chain V- and J-gene trimming was linked, in a later analysis, to a missense variant in DCLRE1C. Rare TCR sequences dominated, though some public TCRs recurred in many donors. In all likelihood, a cluster of highly shared sequence variants was a sequencing artifact. TRBV6-2, TRBV6-3 and some other V segments were excluded as indistinguishable.

Both 60 Vbeta primers and 13 Jbeta primers went into the PCR. Method: immunoSEQ multiplex PCR; TCRdb's copy keeps in-frame clones and lacks some. Here the sample spans about 83,000 clones, about 77% being singletons. Note on this clone: The antigen is not known.

V shed 4 bases and J shed 1 base, with 8 bases lying between them. Germline CDR1 reads SGHRS; CDR2 reads YFSETQ. This CDR3 comprises 14 residues. The sequence derives from a man aged 55 to 70 in good health and CMV-seronegative. Sequencing was carried out using PBMCs. The V and J genes are TRBV5-1 and TRBJ1-4; D may be TRBD1 (6 bases). CDR3 sequence (DNA): TGCGCCAGCAGCCCGGACAGAACTAATGAAAAACTGTTTTTT. It translates to CASSPDRTNEKLFF.